This T cell receptor (beta chain) was profiled in a study of CD8 T cells in ankylosing spondylitis. Study findings and constraints: Disease-associated clones were reportedly significantly overrepresented in matched ankylosing spondylitis synovial fluid. Ankylosing spondylitis blood appeared to be characterized by a TCR beta motif of about eight highly homologous variants. Prior work had noted some motif variants in reactive arthritis blood and synovial fluid.

This clonotype was recorded a few times. Antigen: not known. A quantitative 5'-RACE method, one with molecular barcodes, was used to make TCR beta libraries. TCRdb re-called the 5' RACE reads through MiXCR, storing one row per CDR3 protein. The data show 700,000 or so distinct CDR3 sequences, around 17% seen once. Germline assignment: CDR1 SGHKS and CDR2 YYEKEE (reference sequence). The V end lost 4 bases, the J end lost 0 bases, and 11 bases lay between the germline ends. The length of the CDR3 is 16 residues. Sequenced: blood, either unsorted or a sorted T cell fraction (not recorded which). The J gene is TRBJ1-6, the V gene TRBV5-5; no clear D. The receptor comes from a male donor with ankylosing spondylitis. CDR3 residues: CASSTTGPSYNSPLHF. CDR3 in DNA: TGTGCCAGCAGCACGACCGGTCCCTCCTATAATTCACCCCTCCACTTT.